This passage covers 17 T cell receptor beta chains from one sample sequenced in a study of T-cell reconstitution after alpha-beta-depleted transplantation in children. During its preparation, the TCRbeta library received unique molecular identifiers. In TCRdb, the PCR reads were re-called with MiXCR into one record per CDR3 protein. The sample has 500,000 to 650,000 distinct CDR3 sequences; roughly an eighth are singletons. This sample comprised PBMCs, mostly from graft donor cells, obtained 180 days after TCRalphabeta/CD19-depleted stem cell transplant. These receptors were taken from a female patient between 2 and 15 years old who had a stem cell transplant for aplastic anemia, so the T cells may come from the graft donor.

The V call is TRBV28, the J call TRBJ1-5; tentatively, D is TRBD1 (6 bases). The CDR3 extends over 17 amino acids. Germline loops: CDR1 MDHEN, CDR2 SYDVKM. V was pared by 5 bases and J by 3 bases, with 20 bases between. Here the CDR3 reads CASSPPLKTGFNQPQHF. The CDR3 DNA sequence: TGTGCCAGCAGTCCACCGCTAAAGACAGGATTCAATCAGCCCCAGCATTTT. The complete variable domain, with remaining parts taken from reference TRBV28 and TRBJ1-5, reads DVKVTQSSRYLVKRTGEKVFLECVQDMDHENMFWYRQDPGLGLRLIYFSYDVKMKEKGDIPEGYSVSREKKERFSLILESASTNQTSMYLCASSPPLKTGFNQPQHFGDGTRLSIL.

This clonotype showed up just a few times. This chain connects TRBV20-1 to TRBJ2-7; the match to TRBD1 covers 9 bases. Germline values: CDR1 DFQATT, CDR2 SNEGSKA (reference sequence). This CDR3 has 15 residues. Trimming removed 3 bases from V and 2 bases from J; junction bases left unmatched: 8. As DNA, the CDR3 is TGCAGTGCTAGTCGGAGGCGGACAGGGGCCTACGAGCAGTACTTC. Its protein is CSASRRRTGAYEQYF.

This clonotype was seen repeatedly, ten times or more. V gene TRBV12-3 or TRBV12-4 combines with J gene TRBJ1-1, with a tentative D call TRBD1 (5 bases). This CDR3 contains 13 residues. Trimming took off 6 bases at V and 1 base at J, with 9 bases between the two ends. CDR3 nucleotides: TGTGCCAGCAGCCCCGGGACGAACACTGAAGCTTTCTTT. Encoded protein: CASSPGTNTEAFF.

There are a few counts of this clonotype. The rearrangement links TRBV2 to TRBJ2-7; 9 positions agree with TRBD1. CDR3 length: 12 amino acids. The V segment lost 8 bases and the J segment 2 bases; nucleotides outside the gene matches: 1. Germline CDR1 is SNHLY and CDR2 is FYNNEI. CDR3 sequence reads: CASYRGPYEQYV. Written as DNA, the CDR3 is TGTGCCAGCTACAGGGGGCCCTACGAGCAGTACGTC.

This clonotype was seen only a few times. This chain connects TRBV30 to TRBJ2-4; D is perhaps TRBD1 (5 bases). Germline V gene lookup returns CDR1 GTSNPN and CDR2 SVGIG (reference sequence). The CDR3 loop spans 16 amino acids. Trimming stripped 6 bases from V and 3 bases from J, with 21 bases between. The chain's CDR3 is CACGGERGRLKNIQYF. The CDR3 DNA follows: TGTGCCTGTGGTGGAGAAAGGGGCCGCCTCAAAAACATTCAGTACTTC.

This clonotype was recorded a few times. The chain combines TRBV15 with TRBJ2-1; 7 nucleotides align to TRBD2. Germline CDR1 is LNHNV and CDR2 is YYDKDF (reference sequence). There are 16 residues in the CDR3. V was pared by 7 bases and J by 2 bases, with 11 bases of the junction left unmatched. The CDR3 bases are TGTGCCACCAAATCAAGTTGGGGGGGACCCTACAATGAGCAGTTCTTC. This gives the protein CATKSSWGGPYNEQFF.

This clonotype appeared a few times. The chain recombines TRBV18 with TRBJ1-1, with D unresolved. V was cut by 3 bases and J by 4 bases, with 9 bases left in between. The germline gives CDR1 KGHSH, CDR2 LQKENI. The CDR3 loop spans 13 amino acids. CDR3 coding DNA: TGTGCCAGCTCACCGAACGAGGGCACTGAAGCTTTCTTT. This sequence encodes CASSPNEGTEAFF.

This clonotype was seen a single time. V gene TRBV7-2 combines with J gene TRBJ2-3, with TRBD2 matching 10 bases. The CDR3 has 16 amino acids. Germline loops: CDR1 SGHTA, CDR2 FQGNSA. V was clipped by 0 bases and J by 4 bases; unmatched bases: 4. The CDR3, as DNA: TGTGCCAGCAGCTTAGCTCTAGCGGGAGCCTCAGATACGCAGTATTTT. Translated, it gives CASSLALAGASDTQYF.

The J gene is TRBJ2-5, the V gene TRBV4-3; a possible D gene is TRBD1 (6 bases). Germline V gene sequence: CDR1 LGHNA, CDR2 YSLEER. CDR3 length: 14 amino acids. V was shortened by 0 bases and J by 5 bases, with 10 bases between the two germline ends. CDR3 amino acids: CASSQEGGPETQYF. The CDR3 region has the DNA TGCGCCAGCAGCCAAGAAGGGGGTCCGGAGACCCAGTACTTC.

This clonotype was seen a handful of times. The chain is built from TRBV20-1 and TRBJ1-1, with TRBD1 identical over 8 bases. Germline V gene sequence: CDR1 DFQATT, CDR2 SNEGSKA (reference sequence). V was pared by 8 bases and J by 3 bases, with 2 bases of the junction left unmatched. The CDR3 loop spans 11 amino acids. The CDR3 here is CSTTGDTEAFF. The CDR3 nucleotides are TGCAGTACGACAGGGGACACTGAAGCTTTCTTT.

This chain joins TRBV20-1 and TRBJ2-1; 8 bases match TRBD2. This CDR3 has 14 residues. V lost 1 base, J lost 5 bases, and 4 bases stayed unmatched. The germline V gene encodes CDR1 DFQATT and CDR2 SNEGSKA (reference sequence). CDR3 sequence reads: CSARVMGLDNEQFF. CDR3 nucleotides: TGCAGTGCTAGAGTCATGGGACTAGACAATGAGCAGTTCTTC.

This clonotype was counted at least ten times. J is TRBJ2-1 and V is TRBV5-1; 10 bases line up with TRBD1. Unmatched junction bases numbered 7, after V lost 3 bases and J lost 4 bases. The CDR3 is 16 residues long. Germline values: CDR1 SGHRS, CDR2 YFSETQ. The CDR3 region is CASSSPGTGEYNEQFF. CDR3 in DNA: TGCGCCAGCAGCTCTCCCGGGACAGGGGAATACAATGAGCAGTTCTTC.

This clonotype came up a few times. The chain carries TRBV7-2 and TRBJ2-1; D is unclear. Trimming left V 6 bases short and J 2 bases short, with 17 bases between. This CDR3 has 16 residues. Germline loops: CDR1 SGHTA, CDR2 FQGNSA. The CDR3 DNA sequence: TGTGCCAGCAGTTCTAGGGTATTCGTGGCCTACAATGAGCAGTTCTTC. Amino acid sequence: CASSSRVFVAYNEQFF. The whole variable domain, remainder taken from reference TRBV7-2 and TRBJ2-1, is GAGVSQSPSNKVTEKGKDVELRCDPISGHTALYWYRQSLGQGLEFLIYFQGNSAPDKSGLPSDRFSAERTGGSVSTLTIQRTQQEDSAVYLCASSSRVFVAYNEQFFGPGTRLTVL.

This chain links TRBV5-1 with TRBJ2-7, with D possibly called TRBD1 or TRBD2 (5 bases each). Germline CDR1 is SGHRS and CDR2 is YFSETQ. The V gene lost 0 bases and the J gene lost 6 bases, with 16 bases spanning the gap. This CDR3 comprises 15 residues. CDR3 DNA: TGCGCCAGCAGCTTGGGCCCCACTAGGGGTTCCGAGCAGTACTTC. This encodes CASSLGPTRGSEQYF.

This clonotype was counted only a few times. The V gene is TRBV29-1, the J gene TRBJ2-1; D unresolved. The CDR3 has 14 amino acids. In germline, CDR1 is SQVTM, CDR2 ANQGSEA. V shed 3 bases and J shed 0 bases, with 9 bases lying between them. CDR3 DNA: TGCAGCGTTGACAGTCAGGTCTCCTACAATGAGCAGTTCTTC. This translates into CSVDSQVSYNEQFF.

This clonotype has ten or more counts. The J gene is TRBJ2-7, the V gene TRBV29-1; D is undetermined. The germline V gene encodes CDR1 SQVTM and CDR2 ANQGSEA. The CDR3 contains 14 residues. With 3 bases removed from V and 5 bases from J, the gap between germline ends came to 17 bases. The DNA for the CDR3 is TGCAGCGTTGACCGTGGAGCGTCTTCCAACGAGCAGTACTTC. Amino acid sequence: CSVDRGASSNEQYF.

This clonotype has a handful of counts. The CDR3, as DNA: TGCGCCAGCAGCGGGAAGGACAGGGCGCAACCAGATACGCAGTATTTT. Amino acid sequence: CASSGKDRAQPDTQYF. This rearrangement joins TRBV5-1 to TRBJ2-3, with TRBD1 matching 8 bases. Germline V gene lookup returns CDR1 SGHRS and CDR2 YFSETQ. V trimming: 4 bases; J trimming: 4 bases; junction bases outside the gene matches: 11. This CDR3 has 16 residues.